This T cell receptor (beta chain) appears in the sequencing data of a study of blood T cell repertoires in COVID-19. About the research overall: Some COVID-19 samples were acute and others convalescent; all came from the United States, Italy and Spain. T cells, B-cell-depleted T cells, or PBMCs supplied cDNA or gDNA.

Source study methods: How many nucleated cells were present was estimated from reference gene primer amplification. Data came from immunoSEQ multiplex PCR; TCRdb stores just in-frame clones and leaves some out. Clone size and V and J calls were adopted from that table, with D and trimming inferred from the DNA. This table holds approximately 50,000 clones, 90% found once. The V end lost 8 bases, the J end lost 0 bases, and 10 bases lay between the germline ends. This CDR3 is built from 14 residues. Germline assignment: CDR1 LNHDA and CDR2 SQIVND (reference sequence). Sequenced sample: peripheral blood. The chain has TRBV19 and TRBJ1-4, with D possibly TRBD1 on 6 matching bases. The TCR originated in a human donor in a cohort sampled during active COVID-19. CDR3 nucleotides: TGTGCCAGTCAGGGGAATCCAACTAATGAAAAACTGTTTTTT. Translating gives CASQGNPTNEKLFF.